This T cell receptor (beta chain) is drawn from a study of technical replicates of blood from a handful of donors. Assay: immunoSEQ multiplex PCR; the TCRdb copy retains only in-frame clones and omits some. The sample records some 80,000 clones, about 94% being singletons. V was cut by 1 base and J by 3 bases, with 17 bases left in between. This CDR3 region has 16 residues. Germline V gene data show CDR1 as SGDLS and CDR2 as YYNGEE. The chain has TRBV9 and TRBJ2-7; a possible D gene is TRBD2 (5 bases). The TCR comes from a human donor in good health. Specimen: T cells isolated from PBMCs. CDR3 residues: CASSVRPEGGNYEQYF. CDR3 DNA: TGTGCCAGCAGCGTAAGGCCCGAGGGCGGCAACTACGAGCAGTACTTC.